Given below is one T cell receptor beta chain in context. This entry is derived from a study of cytomegalovirus exposure and HLA in healthy donors. Trimming removed 2 bases at V and 1 base at J, with 9 bases between. The CDR3 contains 15 residues. CDR1 is SGDLS, CDR2 YYNGEE, per germline. Sequencing was performed with immunoSEQ multiplex PCR; in TCRdb, only in-frame clones are kept and a portion is missing. The sample records 150,000 to 250,000 clones, more than 65% being singletons. The sample taken for sequencing was PBMCs. The TCR sequence derives from a woman aged 25 to 39 in good health and CMV-seropositive. V and J are TRBV9 and TRBJ1-4; D is ambiguous. The CDR3 coding sequence is TGTGCCAGCAGCGTGGGGAGGGTAACTAATGAAAAACTGTTTTTT. Its protein product is CASSVGRVTNEKLFF.